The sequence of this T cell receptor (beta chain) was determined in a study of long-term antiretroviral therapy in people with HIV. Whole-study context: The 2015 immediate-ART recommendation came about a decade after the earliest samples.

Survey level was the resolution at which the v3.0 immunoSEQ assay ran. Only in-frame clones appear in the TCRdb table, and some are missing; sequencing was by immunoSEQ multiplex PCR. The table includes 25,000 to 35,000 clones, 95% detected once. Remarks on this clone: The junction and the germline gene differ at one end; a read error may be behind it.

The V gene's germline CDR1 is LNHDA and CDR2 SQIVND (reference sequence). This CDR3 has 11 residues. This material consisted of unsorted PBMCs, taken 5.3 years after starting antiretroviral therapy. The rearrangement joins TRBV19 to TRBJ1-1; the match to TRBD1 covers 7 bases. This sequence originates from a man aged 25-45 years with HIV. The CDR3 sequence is CASSKDRDLNF. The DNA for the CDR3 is TGTGCCAGTAGTAAAGACAGGGACCTAAACTTT.